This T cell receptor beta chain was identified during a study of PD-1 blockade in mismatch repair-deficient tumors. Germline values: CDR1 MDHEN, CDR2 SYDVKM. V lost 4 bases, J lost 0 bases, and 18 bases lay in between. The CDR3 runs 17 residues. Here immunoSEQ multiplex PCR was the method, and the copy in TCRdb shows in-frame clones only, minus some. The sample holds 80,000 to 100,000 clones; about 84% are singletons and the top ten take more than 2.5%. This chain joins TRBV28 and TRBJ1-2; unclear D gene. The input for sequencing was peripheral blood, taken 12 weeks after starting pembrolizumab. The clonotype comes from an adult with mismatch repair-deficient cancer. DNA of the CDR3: TGTGCCAGCAGTTCCGCCCGTAGGGCAGACACTAACTATGGCTACACCTTC. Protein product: CASSSARRADTNYGYTF.